The 10 T cell receptor beta chains listed next were all sequenced from one sample in a study of long-term antiretroviral therapy in people with HIV. They ran version v3.0 of the immunoSEQ assay at survey level. TCRdb keeps only in-frame clones here, not all; method: immunoSEQ multiplex PCR. The sample has some 25,000 clones; 80% to 90% are singletons. The source was unsorted PBMCs, collected more than 4.3 years after starting antiretroviral therapy. These receptor sequences come from a man aged 25-45 years with HIV.

The chain employs TRBV12-2 and TRBJ2-1; the DNA was not used to check the table's D call, TRBD2. TRBV12-2 is termed a pseudogene. This CDR3 region has 16 residues. CDR3 in amino acids: CASRLSPSGGGNEQFF. The CDR3 bases are TGTGCAAGTCGCTTAAGCCCTAGCGGGGGTGGCAATGAGCAGTTCTTC.

In this sample, this clone turned up once. The chain links TRBV13 to TRBJ2-3, with 11 positions matching TRBD2. The ends lost 5 bases at V and 0 bases at J; junction bases unmatched: 10. The length of the CDR3 is 18 residues. Germline CDR1 PRHDT, CDR2 FYEKMQ (reference sequence). The chain's CDR3 is CASSPLSGGGDSTDTQYF. CDR3 DNA: TGTGCCAGCAGCCCGCTTAGCGGGGGGGGCGATAGCACAGATACGCAGTATTTT.

The chain combines TRBV10-1 with TRBJ2-7; D is ambiguous. In germline, CDR1 is WNHNN, CDR2 SYGVQD (reference sequence). The CDR3 runs to 15 residues. The V end lost 0 bases, the J end lost 0 bases, and 9 bases lay between the germline ends. CDR3 residues: CASSESIRSSYEQYF. In DNA form, the CDR3 reads TGCGCCAGCAGTGAGTCGATCAGGAGCTCCTACGAGCAGTACTTC.

This rearrangement joins TRBV19 to TRBJ1-1; D ambiguous. Trimming stripped 0 bases from V and 0 bases from J, with 8 bases between. The CDR3 loop spans 15 amino acids. CDR1 is LNHDA, CDR2 SQIVND, per germline (reference sequence). The CDR3 DNA reads as TGTGCCAGTAGTATAGACTCTCGGGTGAACACTGAAGCTTTCTTT. It translates to CASSIDSRVNTEAFF. The whole variable domain, remainder taken from reference TRBV19 and TRBJ1-1, is DGGITQSPKYLFRKEGQNVTLSCEQNLNHDAMYWYRQDPGQGLRLIYYSQIVNDFQKGDIAEGYSVSREKKESFPLTVTSAQKNPTAFYLCASSIDSRVNTEAFFGQGTRLTVV.

V gene TRBV30 combines with J gene TRBJ1-1; 8 bases map to TRBD1. The V and J ends lost 5 bases and 5 bases, in that order; junction bases with no gene match: 10. The CDR3 spans 14 residues. The germline gives CDR1 GTSNPN, CDR2 SVGIG (reference sequence). CDR3 protein: CAWFQDRDGTEAFF. CDR3 nucleotides: TGTGCCTGGTTCCAGGACAGGGACGGGACTGAAGCTTTCTTT.

The rearrangement links TRBV23-1 to TRBJ2-7; D might be TRBD2 (5 bases). TRBV23-1 falls under the ORF class, with uncertain function. The CDR3 runs 18 residues. Deletions cut 4 bases from V and 3 bases from J, with 25 bases between. Written as DNA, the CDR3 is TGCGCCAGCAGTCCGCGAAGGGAATCGGGGTCACGGGTCTACGAGCAGTACTTC. It translates to CASSPRRESGSRVYEQYF.

CDR3 sequence: CASSTRGNLPDEQYF. The CDR3 DNA reads TGTGCCAGTAGTACACGGGGTAACCTCCCTGACGAGCAGTACTTC. The chain employs TRBV19 and TRBJ2-7, with a possible D match to TRBD2 (5 bases). Trimming shortened V by 4 bases and J by 5 bases, and 18 bases separated the two germline ends. This CDR3 is 15 amino acids long. The V gene's germline CDR1 is LNHDA and CDR2 SQIVND (reference sequence).

This clone was seen a handful of times. The chain links TRBV29-1 to TRBJ1-5, with 10 nucleotides matching TRBD1. V was pared by 4 bases and J by 3 bases, with 3 bases of the junction left unmatched. The CDR3 has 14 residues. CDR1 is SQVTM and CDR2 is ANQGSEA in the germline V gene. CDR3 nucleotide sequence: TGCAGCGTTGGGGACAGGGGTTCCAATCAGCCCCAGCATTTT. This sequence encodes CSVGDRGSNQPQHF.

J is TRBJ2-3 and V is TRBV7-9; 13 bases match TRBD2. Per the germline V gene, CDR1 is SEHNR and CDR2 is FQNEAQ (reference sequence). The CDR3 is 16 residues long. V lost 5 bases to trimming and J lost 6 bases; unmatched junction nucleotides: 8. CDR3: CASSPRTSGSADTQYF. In DNA form, the CDR3 reads TGTGCCAGCAGCCCCCGGACTAGCGGGAGTGCGGATACGCAGTATTTT.

The chain uses TRBV7-8 and TRBJ2-3; 7 nucleotides align to TRBD1. Trimming cost V 5 bases and J 2 bases; bases outside gene matches: 7. The germline V gene has CDR1 SGHVS and CDR2 FQNEAQ. The CDR3 runs 15 residues. The DNA of the CDR3 is TGTGCCAGCAGCCCCAACAGGGGACCCACAGATACGCAGTATTTT. Amino acids: CASSPNRGPTDTQYF.